Listed below are T cell receptor beta chains from one sample, sequenced in a study of CD8 T cells in acute hepatitis C reinfection. Sequencing used immunoSEQ multiplex PCR; TCRdb keeps in-frame clones, though not all of them. The sample consists of 2,500 or so clones, about 70% of them appearing once. This sample comprised HCV NS3-1073 tetramer-sorted CD8+ T cells from PBMCs, obtained at follow-up. The receptors originated from a man aged 40-49 years who spontaneously cleared hepatitis C infection. Each CDR3 is given with its conserved first and last residue. The D gene is left open where the match is weak.

V	J	D	CDR3
TRBV20-1	TRBJ2-1	-	CSAPTGNEQFF
TRBV4-3	TRBJ1-2	-	CASSQEPGGEGGYTF
TRBV11-2	TRBJ1-5	-	CASSPGTNQPQHF
TRBV9	TRBJ2-1	-	CASSAGGGDEQFF
TRBV19	TRBJ1-5	-	CASSLLKDEGVGNQPQHF
TRBV9	TRBJ2-2	TRBD2	CASSSGLAGEHRGAVF
TRBV5-6	TRBJ1-2	-	CASSLDRTDGYTF
TRBV10-3	TRBJ2-3	-	CAISAVGDTDTQYF
TRBV7-6	TRBJ1-5	-	CASSQSGGGNQPQHF
TRBV11-2	TRBJ2-3	TRBD2	CASSLPASGGGPDTQYF
TRBV7-9	TRBJ1-1	-	CASSPGTEAFF
TRBV30	TRBJ2-5	-	CAWETIQETQYF
TRBV29-1	TRBJ1-1	-	CSAQDGPMKNTEAFF
TRBV5-5	TRBJ2-1	-	CASSLNPGVTAANNEQFF
TRBV5-6	TRBJ2-7	TRBD1	CASSSGGRGQIEQYF
TRBV10-3	TRBJ1-1	-	CAISESGLNTEAFF
TRBV20-1	TRBJ1-2	-	CSASSRGYTF
TRBV19	TRBJ2-5	-	CASSIPGVWETQYF
TRBV28	-	-	CASSPIGGPTYNEQFF
TRBV19	TRBJ2-1	-	CASSIGPLENNEQFF
TRBV9	TRBJ1-1	-	CASSVGANTEAFF
TRBV7-6	TRBJ2-5	TRBD2	CASTGLAGDQETQYF
TRBV7-3	TRBJ2-7	TRBD2	CASSLAGGPHEQYF
TRBV19	TRBJ2-7	TRBD1	CASRDRESYEQYF
TRBV11-2	TRBJ2-7	-	CASSLEAGTWGEQYF
TRBV6-5	TRBJ1-1	-	CASIKGVGVYTEAFF
TRBV4-1	TRBJ2-5	TRBD1	CASSQETGGFAETQYF
TRBV30	TRBJ2-5	TRBD2	CAWRPSGETQYF
TRBV7-6	TRBJ2-2	-	CASSKQGAGELFF
TRBV4-2	TRBJ2-5	-	CASSQEWGGETQYF
TRBV23-1	TRBJ2-1	-	CASSQGFRRVGIKCEQFF
TRBV4-2	TRBJ2-2	TRBD2	CASSQEMASGGGGELFF
TRBV4-3	TRBJ2-7	TRBD2	CASSQVAGEPSEQYF
TRBV5-1	-	TRBD1	CASSLNSPGQGLDYEQYF
TRBV28	TRBJ2-3	TRBD2	CASRSDGEGDTQYF
TRBV9	TRBJ2-5	TRBD2	CASSETTSGGLRETQYF
TRBV30	TRBJ1-4	-	CAWNGNEKLFF
TRBV7-8	TRBJ1-2	TRBD1	CASSLSGGGTVYGYTF
TRBV4-1	TRBJ1-3	-	CASSPDRDPRNTIYF
TRBV14	TRBJ2-7	TRBD1	CASSHRRQGQPFF
TRBV7-2	TRBJ2-7	TRBD2	CASSSGLAGLSYEQYF
TRBV4-2	TRBJ2-7	-	CASAPEGEGAPYEQYF
TRBV30	TRBJ2-2	-	CAWSGSGLGELFF
TRBV30	TRBJ2-2	TRBD1	CAWKQGPNTGELFF
TRBV30	TRBJ2-5	TRBD1	CALSGTGDPYQETQYF
TRBV6-5	TRBJ2-1	-	CASSYMTDSYNEQFF
TRBV4-3	TRBJ2-1	TRBD2	CASSQGGGGYNEQFF
TRBV27	TRBJ1-2	-	CASSSRQEPYGYTF
TRBV6-4	TRBJ2-2	TRBD1	CASRLTGDSGELFF
TRBV13	TRBJ1-3	-	CASSSDVSGNTIYF
TRBV4-2	TRBJ2-2	TRBD2	CASSQELSGGKHGELFF
TRBV7-2	TRBJ1-4	TRBD1	CASSLGGGTGGGKLFF
TRBV5-1	TRBJ1-5	-	CASSLDPNQPQHF
TRBV5-1	TRBJ1-1	-	CASSFGSYINTEAFF
TRBV5-5	TRBJ2-7	-	CASSQENGKWGEQYF
TRBV7-9	TRBJ2-1	-	CASSWPGTFNEQFF
TRBV18	TRBJ1-3	TRBD1	CASSPPTGQRGNTIYF
TRBV21-1	TRBJ2-4	-	CASSVPYGDDGAKNIQYF
TRBV6-5	TRBJ2-2	-	CASSYSLSGELFF